A selection of T cell receptor beta chains follows, all from one sample in a study of CD8 T cells in Susac syndrome. One entry per CDR3 protein, called by TCRdb with MiXCR from the immunoSEQ multiplex PCR reads. The data contain 350,000 to 550,000 distinct CDR3 sequences, around 85% of them singletons. The sample taken for sequencing was CD8+ T cells from PBMCs. The receptors were gathered from a human donor with multiple sclerosis. Both conserved end residues are part of each CDR3. The D gene is left open where the match is weak. Clone size appears in some rows only: once, few, many, or a class for an expanded clone.

CANTPSLTGTDTQYF,TGTGCCAACACCCCCTCGCTCACCGGCACAGATACGCAGTATTTT,NA,once,TRBJ2-3,TRBV6-1
CASSYRATGANVLTF,TGTGCCAGCAGCTACAGGGCTACTGGGGCCAACGTCCTGACTTTC,NA,NA,TRBJ2-6,TRBV28
CAWSEPSGASSYEQYF,TGTGCCTGGAGTGAGCCTAGCGGGGCGAGCTCCTACGAGCAGTACTTC,TRBD2,few,TRBJ2-7,TRBV30
CASTGSRLYEQYF,TGTGCCAGCACCGGGTCAAGACTCTACGAGCAGTACTTC,NA,NA,TRBJ2-7,TRBV6-6
CASSIAPHPGGTDTQYF,TGTGCCAGTAGTATAGCCCCCCATCCGGGGGGCACAGATACGCAGTATTTT,NA,NA,TRBJ2-3,TRBV19
CASSLEGRPQHF,TGTGCCAGCAGCTTAGAGGGCAGGCCCCAGCATTTT,NA,NA,TRBJ1-5,TRBV7-9
CASSGTSVYEQYF,TGTGCCAGTTCCGGGACTAGCGTATACGAGCAGTACTTC,TRBD2,few,TRBJ2-7,TRBV27
CASSGPTFPLSYEQYF,TGTGCCAGCAGCGGACCGACTTTCCCCCTTAGCTACGAGCAGTACTTC,NA,once,TRBJ2-7,TRBV21-1
CASSLLGDRGNEQFF,TGTGCCAGCAGTTTACTTGGCGACAGGGGCAACGAGCAGTTCTTC,TRBD1,NA,TRBJ2-1,TRBV27
CASGFSGDRLGRTEAFF,TGTGCTAGTGGTTTTAGCGGGGACCGCCTGGGTCGGACTGAAGCTTTCTTT,NA,NA,TRBJ1-1,TRBV12-5
CASSPAPNYEQYF,TGTGCCAGCAGCCCAGCCCCCAACTACGAGCAGTACTTC,NA,NA,TRBJ2-7,TRBV7-9
CASSLRLDLYNEQFF,TGTGCCAGCAGTTTGCGACTTGACTTATACAATGAGCAGTTCTTC,NA,NA,TRBJ2-1,TRBV6-5
CASSSNTDWGEKLFF,TGTGCCAGCAGTTCCAACACCGACTGGGGTGAAAAACTGTTTTTT,NA,NA,TRBJ1-4,TRBV27
CASSQVGATRFSYEQYF,TGCGCCAGCAGCCAAGTTGGTGCTACGCGGTTCTCCTACGAGCAGTACTTC,NA,once,TRBJ2-7,TRBV4-1
CASSFWERSYEQYF,TGTGCCAGCAGTTTCTGGGAGAGATCCTACGAGCAGTACTTC,NA,NA,TRBJ2-7,TRBV12-3/TRBV12-4
CASSQGATMGGNTIYF,TGTGCCAGCAGCCAAGGGGCCACCATGGGAGGAAACACCATATATTTT,NA,NA,TRBJ1-3,TRBV3-1
CASSGGGLDFGDEQYF,TGCGCCAGCAGCGGGGGGGGTTTAGATTTCGGAGACGAGCAGTACTTC,TRBD2,NA,TRBJ2-7,TRBV4-1
CASSLRDKDGYTF,TGTGCCAGCAGTTTACGAGACAAGGATGGCTACACCTTC,NA,NA,TRBJ1-2,TRBV6-1
CASSPPGTGYEQYF,TGTGCCAGCAGCCCACCCGGGACAGGGTACGAGCAGTACTTC,TRBD1,few,TRBJ2-7,TRBV7-2
CASSIDQGDFPFGYTF,TGTGCCAGTAGTATAGATCAGGGAGATTTCCCGTTTGGCTACACCTTC,NA,NA,TRBJ1-2,TRBV19
CSVEVPGYYEQYF,TGCAGCGTTGAGGTCCCCGGCTACTACGAGCAGTACTTC,NA,NA,TRBJ2-7,TRBV29-1
CASSQDQDRGREKLFF,TGCGCCAGCAGCCAAGATCAGGACAGGGGTAGAGAAAAACTGTTTTTT,TRBD1,once,TRBJ1-4,TRBV4-1
CASSLAGTPYSNQPQHF,TGTGCCAGCAGCTTGGCCGGGACACCTTATAGCAATCAGCCCCAGCATTTT,NA,NA,TRBJ1-5,TRBV5-6
CSVNGGIGTEAFF,TGCAGCGTTAACGGGGGGATAGGCACTGAAGCTTTCTTT,NA,NA,TRBJ1-1,TRBV29-1
CSVTWQGSGEQYF,TGCAGCGTAACGTGGCAGGGGTCGGGCGAGCAGTACTTC,NA,NA,TRBJ2-7,TRBV29-1
CASSGLAGEGEQFF,TGTGCCAGCAGTGGGCTAGCGGGAGAGGGTGAGCAGTTCTTC,TRBD2,NA,TRBJ2-1,TRBV2
CASSYRGGRPNEQFF,TGTGCCAGCAGTTACAGGGGCGGCAGACCCAATGAGCAGTTCTTC,NA,once,TRBJ2-1,TRBV6-5
CATSRARRGAPVNTEAFF,TGTGCCACCAGCAGAGCTAGGAGAGGGGCCCCCGTGAACACTGAAGCTTTCTTT,NA,NA,TRBJ1-1,TRBV15
CSVLWGPRDTIYF,TGCAGCGTGTTGTGGGGACCTCGGGACACCATATATTTT,NA,NA,TRBJ1-3,TRBV29-1
CASSPGGGFYEQYF,TGTGCCAGCAGCCCAGGGGGAGGGTTCTACGAGCAGTACTTC,NA,NA,TRBJ2-7,TRBV7-6
CASSSPGGGGTSGSFYEQFF,TGTGCCAGCAGTTCGCCGGGGGGCGGAGGGACTAGCGGGAGCTTCTATGAGCAGTTCTTC,TRBD2,few,TRBJ2-1,TRBV27
CASTPLAGYNEQFF,TGTGCCAGCACCCCTCTAGCGGGCTACAATGAGCAGTTCTTC,TRBD2,NA,TRBJ2-1,TRBV12-3/TRBV12-4
CASSPWDHYNEQFF,TGTGCCAGCAGTCCATGGGACCATTACAATGAGCAGTTCTTC,NA,NA,TRBJ2-1,TRBV12-3/TRBV12-4
CASSGLLWRTDTQYF,TGTGCCAGCAGTGGGTTACTTTGGCGCACAGATACGCAGTATTTT,NA,NA,TRBJ2-3,TRBV12-3/TRBV12-4
CSARGLLAGGLNEQFF,TGCAGTGCTAGAGGTTTACTAGCGGGGGGTCTCAATGAGCAGTTCTTC,TRBD2,NA,TRBJ2-1,TRBV20-1
CASSLGPGGPREQYF,TGTGCCAGCAGCTTAGGCCCGGGAGGGCCAAGAGAGCAGTACTTC,TRBD2,NA,TRBJ2-7,TRBV11-2
CASSSGLMNTEAFF,TGCGCCAGCAGCTCCGGACTGATGAACACTGAAGCTTTCTTT,NA,NA,TRBJ1-1,TRBV4-1
CASGFFPEHTGASNTEAFF,TGTGCTAGTGGTTTCTTCCCCGAACATACAGGGGCTTCCAACACTGAAGCTTTCTTT,TRBD1,NA,TRBJ1-1,TRBV12-5
CASSLGTGVATDTQYF,TGTGCCAGCAGCCTAGGAACCGGGGTGGCCACAGATACGCAGTATTTT,NA,NA,TRBJ2-3,TRBV5-6
CASSLYLAGGPGNEQFF,TGCGCCAGCAGCTTGTATCTAGCGGGAGGTCCGGGCAATGAGCAGTTCTTC,TRBD2,NA,TRBJ2-1,TRBV5-1
CASSYDGNTEAFF,TGTGCCAGCAGTTACGATGGGAACACTGAAGCTTTCTTT,NA,NA,TRBJ1-1,TRBV6-5
CASSLGGANTEAFF,TGTGCCAGCAGTTTGGGGGGCGCAAACACTGAAGCTTTCTTT,NA,few,TRBJ1-1,TRBV27
CASSYMEVTAFF,TGTGCCAGCAGCTATATGGAAGTGACGGCTTTCTTT,NA,NA,TRBJ1-1,TRBV11-2
CASSQDQGGMSNYGYTF,TGTGCCAGCAGCCAAGATCAGGGGGGGATGTCTAACTATGGCTACACCTTC,TRBD1,NA,TRBJ1-2,TRBV3-1
CASSIGTGKTYEQYF,TGTGCCAGCAGCATAGGGACAGGTAAAACCTACGAGCAGTACTTC,TRBD1,NA,TRBJ2-7,TRBV7-9
CASSPLDGELFF,TGTGCCAGTAGTCCCTTAGACGGGGAGCTGTTTTTT,NA,NA,TRBJ2-2,TRBV19
CATHRDRVPNEQFF,TGTGCCACGCACCGGGACAGGGTCCCCAATGAGCAGTTCTTC,TRBD1,NA,TRBJ2-1,TRBV28
CAISESGTKNIQYF,TGTGCCATCAGTGAGTCCGGAACCAAAAACATTCAGTACTTC,NA,NA,TRBJ2-4,TRBV10-3
CASSNGGPRHF,TGTGCCAGTAGTAACGGGGGGCCGAGGCATTTT,NA,NA,TRBJ1-5,TRBV19
CAWGQVAYEQHF,TGTGCCTGGGGACAGGTGGCCTACGAGCAGCACTTC,TRBD1,NA,TRBJ2-7,TRBV30
CASSESNRKNNYGYTF,TGCGCCAGCAGTGAGTCGAACAGGAAAAATAACTATGGCTACACCTTC,NA,NA,TRBJ1-2,TRBV10-2
CASSEFRGRNTEAFF,TGTGCCAGCAGTGAGTTCAGGGGACGGAACACTGAAGCTTTCTTT,NA,NA,TRBJ1-1,TRBV6-1
CATSMGAEQFF,TGTGCCACCAGCATGGGGGCTGAGCAGTTCTTC,NA,NA,TRBJ2-1,TRBV24-1